This T cell receptor (beta chain) was identified during a study of blood T cell repertoires in COVID-19 (dated by TCRdb to about 2020). As for the study more broadly: Collaborator samples came from the United States, Italy and Spain and covered acute and convalescent phases of COVID-19. The material from the prospective study consisted of cDNA or gDNA derived from T cells, B-cell-depleted T cells, or PBMCs. Deeply sampled blood TCRbeta repertoires from subjects exposed to, actively infected with, or recovered from COVID-19 were included in the dataset. The repertoires were released in a freely available public database intended as a resource for research on the immune response to SARS-CoV-2. Samples were obtained from the ongoing ImmuneRACE study (first 160 participants) and from 1,200 or so subjects provided by 6 global collaborators. The sample metadata nearly always contained a de-identified subject ID, COVID-19 status, age in years and sex. Where available, HLA class I and class II types were obtained from metadata supplied by the sample provider rather than from assay-based typing. Broader findings and caveats from the paper: The amount of clinical and demographic metadata varied by source and participant and was provided uncurated.

This clone was counted at least ten times. Its cognate antigen has yet to be identified. No clone much larger than this one lies a single base away; base qualities are absent. Each collaborating institution followed its own protocols to collect whole blood in K2EDTA tubes. For TCRbeta analysis, collaborators shipped samples as frozen whole blood, isolated PBMCs, or DNA extracted from either of those sample types. TCRbeta CDR3 regions were amplified from genomic DNA by means of the immunoSEQ Assay, a bias-controlled multiplex PCR. Processing in the source paper ran as follows. Nucleated cell counts per sample were estimated from amplification of reference gene primers within the assay. Sequence reads were collapsed and filtered to measure the absolute abundance of every unique TCRbeta CDR3 rearrangement. For each sample, productive Simpson clonality was calculated as the square root of Simpson's diversity index over productive rearrangements. Not all clones reach the TCRdb copy of this immuneACCESS table, which keeps in-frame sequences only. Checked studies attribute under half of the gap to unresolved V genes and leave the rest unexplained. V and J calls and clone size come straight from that table; D and trimming were deduced from the DNA. The sample includes around 380,000 clones, with over 65% observed a single time. The ten largest clones take up roughly 1.1% of the sample.

Including the terminal cysteine and phenylalanine, the CDR3 comprises 15 residues. Kept here is only the CDR3 DNA, which spans 45 bases and is read in frame from base 1. The junction shows trimming of 1 base on V and 2 bases on J, plus 8 bases between the germline ends. The CDR1 and CDR2 encoded by the germline V gene are MGHRA and YSYEKL. The clonotype was recovered from a human donor with acute or convalescent COVID-19. The donor label of this sample is uncertain. Recombination connected TRBV4-1 to TRBJ2-2, with the D gene call left open. The sequenced sample was peripheral blood. This receptor carries the CDR3 CASSQALQNTGELFF. The bases are TGCGCCAGCAGCCAAGCACTTCAAAACACCGGGGAGCTGTTTTTT.